This T cell receptor (beta chain) was retrieved from a study of Ad26.COV2.S vaccination and SARS-CoV-2 variants. At the level of the study: Intramuscular Ad26.COV2.S at 5x10^10 or 1x10^11 viral particles.

Of note for this clone: Its antigen is unidentified.

Germline V CDR1 and CDR2: SGDLS, YYNGEE. The CDR3 runs to 15 residues. V dropped 0 bases and J dropped 1 base, with 11 bases sitting between them. Study outcomes and limitations: Total responses of T cells may have been underestimated by the analyses of TCR breadth and depth. Placebo recipients had lower spike-specific TCR breadth than vaccine recipients.

Treatment noted: 19 received Ad26.COV2.S at low or high dose, single or two shots; roughly five received placebo; per-sample allocation not given. At day 63 after the first vaccine or placebo injection, samples were drawn. An adult donor aged 18-55 years was enrolled in Boston. The table came from immunoSEQ multiplex PCR; TCRdb's copy has only in-frame clones and leaves some out. The sample has some 290,000 clones; more than 70% are singletons. The specimen comprised peripheral blood, sampled in a trial of Ad26.COV2.S vaccine versus placebo. The chain combines TRBV9 with TRBJ2-7; TRBD2 is a possible D gene (6 bases). The receptor comes from a person aged 18-60 years who received the Ad26.COV2.S COVID-19 vaccine or a placebo. The CDR3 region has the DNA TGTGCCAGCAGCGTAGGCTTGGGGGGTTCCTACGAGCAGTACTTC. Its translation: CASSVGLGGSYEQYF.